Below, 9 T cell receptor beta chains from the same sample are listed, as sequenced in a study of T cells after yellow fever vaccination. Via MiXCR, TCRdb re-called the 5' RACE reads, giving one row per CDR3 protein. The sample contains more than 200,000 distinct CDR3 sequences, about 3.9% of which appear only once. Sequencing used PBMCs, obtained 15 days after the yellow fever booster vaccination. These receptors originate from a man aged 18 to 30 who received the YFV17D yellow fever vaccine.

The chain carries TRBV5-4 and TRBJ2-3, with 7 bases aligning to TRBD1. After removal of 5 bases from V and 0 bases from J, the junction contained 3 bases not matched to a gene. The length of the CDR3 is 14 residues. From germline, CDR1 is SGHNT and CDR2 YYREEE (reference sequence). The CDR3 region has the DNA TGTGCCAGCAGACCGGGACAGAGCACAGATACGCAGTATTTT. Encoded protein: CASRPGQSTDTQYF.

This clonotype was seen at least ten times. The V and J genes are TRBV5-6 and TRBJ1-3; no clear D gene. V shed 2 bases and J shed 0 bases, with 9 bases lying between them. This CDR3 comprises 15 residues. The germline V gene encodes CDR1 SGHDT and CDR2 YYEEEE. The CDR3 here is CASSFGPSSGNTIYF. The CDR3 DNA reads TGTGCCAGCAGCTTTGGACCGTCCTCTGGAAACACCATATATTTT. Full variable domain (remainder filled in from reference TRBV5-6 and TRBJ1-3): DAGVTQSPTHLIKTRGQQVTLRCSPKSGHDTVSWYQQALGQGPQFIFQYYEEEERQRGNFPDRFSGHQFPNYSSELNVNALLLGDSALYLCASSFGPSSGNTIYFGEGSWLTVV.

This clonotype was observed many times. The chain is built from TRBV5-1 and TRBJ1-1; no clear D. CDR1 and CDR2 (germline): SGHRS, YFSETQ. The V end was cut by 0 bases, the J end by 6 bases, with 12 bases between. The CDR3 consists of 14 residues. CDR3 in DNA: TGCGCCAGCAGCTTGGCCCGGGGTAGCGCTGAAGCTTTCTTT. As protein: CASSLARGSAEAFF.

This clonotype was observed at least ten times. V usage is TRBV6-1 and J usage is TRBJ2-7, with a tentative D call TRBD1 (6 bases). V lost 5 bases and J 7 bases, leaving 9 bases between the germline ends. Germline CDR1 and CDR2: MNHNS and SASEGT. The CDR3 loop spans 11 amino acids. The CDR3: CASSKQGEQYV. CDR3 nucleotides: TGTGCCAGCAGTAAACAGGGAGAGCAGTACGTC.

A few counts support this clonotype. The chain has TRBV4-3 and TRBJ2-1; a weak D match, TRBD2 (5 bases). In germline, CDR1 is LGHNA, CDR2 YSLEER. The V end was cut by 4 bases, the J end by 5 bases, with 15 bases between. There are 15 residues in the CDR3. CDR3 sequence (DNA): TGCGCCAGCAGCCCGAGGACTGCTTCGGACAATGAGCAGTTCTTC. It specifies CASSPRTASDNEQFF.

This clonotype was observed at least ten times. The rearrangement joins TRBV6-6 to TRBJ1-4; no clear D gene. V was clipped by 1 base and J by 0 bases, with 6 bases between them. Germline V gene sequence: CDR1 MNHNY, CDR2 SVGAGI (reference sequence). The CDR3 is 15 residues long. The CDR3 DNA reads as TGTGCCAGCAGTTACTGGGGTGCAACTAATGAAAAACTGTTTTTT. Encoded protein: CASSYWGATNEKLFF.

In its sample, this clonotype was seen many times. This chain connects TRBV10-3 to TRBJ2-7; 12 nucleotides agree with TRBD2. The CDR3 has 13 residues. Trimming removed 8 bases from V and 1 base from J; junction bases left unmatched: 0. Germline V CDR1 and CDR2: ENHRY, SYGVKD. The CDR3 sequence is CAIGTSGSYEQYF. Here the CDR3 DNA reads TGTGCCATCGGGACTAGCGGGTCCTACGAGCAGTACTTC.

This clonotype showed up many times. The chain is built from TRBV6-5 and TRBJ2-5; no clear D gene. The CDR3 length is 12 residues. The germline V gene has CDR1 MNHEY and CDR2 SVGAGI. Trimming left V 7 bases short and J 1 base short, with 7 bases between. CDR3 residues: CASTDLQETQYF. CDR3 coding DNA: TGTGCCAGCACGGACCTCCAAGAGACCCAGTACTTC.

This clonotype was seen ten or more times. This chain joins TRBV6-2 or TRBV6-3 and TRBJ2-7, with a tentative D call TRBD2 (5 bases). In germline, CDR1 is MNHEY, CDR2 SVGEGT. This CDR3 contains 12 residues. The V and J ends lost 4 bases and 4 bases respectively, with 8 bases between them. The CDR3 sequence: CASSWTGYEQYV. In nucleotides, the CDR3 is TGTGCCAGCAGTTGGACGGGGTACGAGCAGTACGTC.